One T cell receptor (beta chain) is described in this entry. No cognate antigen has been identified for it. Base qualities are missing; no much larger clone stands one base away. The data were obtained in a study of response to subunit inactivated influenza vaccine (dated by TCRdb to the late 2010s). Regarding the study in general: Deep quantitative T cell receptor repertoire profiling was used in the study to track responses to a trivalent subunit inactivated influenza vaccine. Overall study results and their limits: It was suggested by the authors that each seasonal influenza vaccination may recruit only a limited number of new T cells.

Libraries were built with RT-PCR. Sequenced on an Illumina HiSeq 2500. Using fastp trimming at Q25 and MiXCR clonotype assembly, TCRdb reanalyzed the public sequencing data and kept in-frame beta chains. Rows matching on CDR3 protein sequence are summarized as one entry with the most common DNA and genes. This sample holds under 750,000 distinct CDR3 sequences; 12% were observed only once. The top ten constitute about 10% of the sample. For this chain, trimming is 5 bases at the V end and 0 bases at the J end, and the number of junction bases without a gene match is 10. The cysteine opens and the phenylalanine closes a CDR3 of 18 amino acids. The retained sequence is limited to the CDR3, 54 bases, with the frame set at the first base.

The TCR originated in a man aged 45 to 65 who received an inactivated influenza vaccine. Donor details come from another sample of the same person, matched by shared clones. The sample was PBMCs from blood, taken on the day of vaccination. The receptor chain draws on TRBV12-3 or TRBV12-4 and TRBJ1-6; 7 bases in the junction line up with TRBD1. The sequence in DNA is TGTGCCAGCAGTGAACAGGGGCCCGGAAGCTCCTATAATTCACCCCTCCACTTT. Protein translation: CASSEQGPGSSYNSPLHF.